The clone carrying this T cell receptor beta chain has a handful of counts. Its specificity is not known. A read error may produce the germline difference seen at one junction end. The CDR3 covers 17 residues. In germline, CDR1 is SGHTA, CDR2 FQGNSA. This specimen comes from a study of T cell repertoires in cytomegalovirus infection. Across the study: Indicated by public TCR beta signatures were CMV infection and matching HLA type.

TCRdb redid the calling of the reads with MiXCR, one entry per CDR3 protein. The profile shows fewer than 950,000 distinct CDR3 sequences, about 30% of them singletons. Study outcomes and limitations: HLA-C-restricted TCR beta clonotypes specific for CMV led the ex vivo response.

The sequence derives from a human donor in good health (CMV status not recorded). Some clones in this sample may be carry-over from other donors' samples. The material sequenced was cultured CD8+ T cells from PBMCs, taken from culture after CMV antigen stimulation. The chain is built from TRBV7-2 and TRBJ2-4, with D perhaps TRBD1 (6 bases). The CDR3 DNA follows: TGTGCCAACAGCTCGGGACACCGGATAGTTGTAGAGGACATTCAGTACTTC. This gives the protein CANSSGHRIVVEDIQYF.